The 19 T cell receptor beta chains presented below share a single source sample, sequenced in a study of shared clonotypes between healthy human individuals. The assay was immunoSEQ multiplex PCR, and TCRdb's table has in-frame clones only and misses some. The sample comprises hundreds of thousands of clones, about three quarters of which are singletons, and approximately 1.8% rests with the top ten. Sequenced: memory CD4+ T cells sorted from blood. Subset given: CD45RA-negative fraction. The receptor source for this set is a woman aged 25 to 45 in good health.

In its sample, this clone was seen a few times. The rearrangement links TRBV7-9 to TRBJ2-7; 12 positions agree with TRBD2. The length of the CDR3 is 13 residues. Germline V gene data show CDR1 as SEHNR and CDR2 as FQNEAQ (reference sequence). Germline trimming cut 0 bases from V and 10 bases from J; bases unmatched to any gene: 1. The CDR3: CASSLATSGSQYF. In nucleotides, the CDR3 is TGTGCCAGCAGCTTAGCGACTAGCGGGAGTCAGTACTTC. Drawing the rest from reference TRBV7-9 and TRBJ2-7, the complete variable domain is DTGVSQNPRHKITKRGQNVTFRCDPISEHNRLYWYRQTLGQGPEFLTYFQNEAQLEKSRLLSDRFSAERPKGSFSTLEIQRTEQGDSAMYLCASSLATSGSQYFGPGTRLTVT.

On this clone: A single base separates this from a much larger clone, so it may be a read error. The identical CDR3 is also encoded by other nucleotide sequences in the sample. The chain combines TRBV7-9 with TRBJ1-1; D remains ambiguous. V was pared by 3 bases and J by 1 base, with 3 bases between. The CDR3 spans 12 residues. Germline V CDR1 and CDR2: SEHNR, FQNEAQ (reference sequence). CDR3 sequence: CASSFPNTEAFF. The CDR3 DNA reads as TGTGCCAGCAGCTTTCCGAACACTGAAGCTTTCTTT.

Turning to this clone: This same CDR3 is encoded by further DNA sequences in the sample. This chain connects TRBV28 to TRBJ1-5; D gene ambiguous. Looked up from germline, CDR1 is MDHEN and CDR2 is SYDVKM. This CDR3 spans 13 amino acids. Deletions cut 3 bases from V and 2 bases from J, with 5 bases between. In DNA form, the CDR3 reads TGTGCCAGCAGTTTTGGAGGCAATCAGCCCCAGCATTTT. Translated: CASSFGGNQPQHF.

The chain combines TRBV11-2 with TRBJ1-1; perhaps TRBD1 as D (6 bases). V was shortened by 2 bases and J by 10 bases, with 11 bases between the two germline ends. This CDR3 contains 12 residues. In germline, CDR1 is SGHAT, CDR2 FQNNGV. Here the CDR3 DNA reads TGTGCCAGCAGCTTAAACAGGGAGGGAGCTTTCTTT. Protein sequence: CASSLNREGAFF.

This chain uses TRBV19 with TRBJ2-5; a possible D gene is TRBD2 (5 bases). Germline V gene sequence: CDR1 LNHDA, CDR2 SQIVND (reference sequence). The V end was cut by 1 base, the J end by 4 bases, with 10 bases between. This CDR3 region has 14 residues. This CDR3 reads CASSIAGSRETQYF. The CDR3 DNA is TGTGCCAGTAGTATAGCGGGAAGTCGAGAGACCCAGTACTTC.

The CDR3 bases are TGTGCCAGCAGTTACGGCATGGGCAGCACAGATACGCAGTATTTT. This codes for CASSYGMGSTDTQYF. V usage is TRBV6-5 and J usage is TRBJ2-3; no firm D call. Germline CDR1 MNHEY, CDR2 SVGAGI. This CDR3 region has 15 residues. The V end was cut by 2 bases, the J end by 0 bases, with 9 bases between.

V and J are TRBV29-1 and TRBJ2-1; D gene ambiguous. Germline V CDR1 and CDR2: SQVTM, ANQGSEA. With 4 bases removed from V and 8 bases from J, the gap between germline ends came to 15 bases. The length of the CDR3 is 13 residues. CDR3 loop: CSVVAPGSHEQFF. The CDR3 nucleotides are TGCAGCGTTGTCGCCCCCGGGTCGCATGAGCAGTTCTTC.

The chain recombines TRBV28 with TRBJ1-2; TRBD1 matches at 8 bases. The germline V gene encodes CDR1 MDHEN and CDR2 SYDVKM. The length of the CDR3 is 15 residues. The V gene end was trimmed by 5 bases and the J gene end by 8 bases; junction bases not matched to a gene: 13. CDR3 sequence reads: CASSGIGQGNGGYTF. The DNA of the CDR3 is TGTGCCAGCAGTGGAATCGGACAGGGCAACGGGGGCTACACCTTC.

The chain carries TRBV6-5 and TRBJ2-7, with D tentatively TRBD1 or TRBD2 (5 bases each). Germline V gene data show CDR1 as MNHEY and CDR2 as SVGAGI. Deletions cut 7 bases from V and 5 bases from J, with 21 bases between. CDR3 size: 15 residues. CDR3: CASKPQGSAGHEQYF. For the CDR3, the DNA is TGTGCCAGCAAACCGCAGGGCAGCGCGGGTCACGAGCAGTACTTC.

The chain uses TRBV30 and TRBJ1-5, with a possible D match to TRBD1 (5 bases). Germline V lookup: CDR1 GTSNPN, CDR2 SVGIG (reference sequence). CDR3 length: 13 residues. V lost 2 bases, J lost 6 bases, and 11 bases lay in between. CDR3 DNA sequence: TGTGCCTGGAGTCCTGGGGGGACTCAGCCCCAGCATTTT. It codes for CAWSPGGTQPQHF.

V is TRBV19 and J is TRBJ2-7; 10 bases fit TRBD2. V lost 3 bases, J lost 4 bases, and 3 bases stayed unmatched. This CDR3 spans 14 amino acids. Germline-derived CDR1 and CDR2 are LNHDA and SQIVND (reference sequence). The CDR3 here is CASSMLAGAYEQYF. CDR3 in DNA: TGTGCCAGTAGTATGCTAGCGGGAGCATACGAGCAGTACTTC.

In its sample, this clone was seen once. V gene TRBV25-1 combines with J gene TRBJ2-1; 11 bases align to TRBD1. The CDR3 covers 15 residues. The germline V gene has CDR1 MGHDK and CDR2 SYGVNS. J gave up 9 bases and V 6 bases, and 10 bases lay outside the gene matches. CDR3 sequence (DNA): TGTGCCAGCAGGAGGACAGGGGGCGGAGGCGCTGAGCAGTTCTTC. Translated: CASRRTGGGGAEQFF.

The chain employs TRBV6-1 and TRBJ1-2; 8 nucleotides align to TRBD1. Losses at the gene ends were 3 bases for V and 8 bases for J; bases not matched to a gene: 5. The CDR3 spans 13 residues. CDR1 is MNHNS, CDR2 SASEGT, per germline. DNA for the CDR3: TGTGCCAGCAGTGACAGGGGGCTGAACGGCTACACCTTC. Translated: CASSDRGLNGYTF.

V gene TRBV20-1 combines with J gene TRBJ2-7; the D gene is possibly TRBD2 (6 bases). This CDR3 spans 11 amino acids. V dropped 4 bases and J dropped 6 bases, with 10 bases sitting between them. Germline assignment: CDR1 DFQATT and CDR2 SNEGSKA (reference sequence). The CDR3 DNA is TGCAGTGCTAATCTAGCGCGCGAGCAGTACTTC. Encoded protein: CSANLAREQYF.

This clone was counted between two and nine times. The chain carries TRBV6-1 and TRBJ1-2, with TRBD1 matching 7 bases. CDR3 length: 15 residues. The germline gives CDR1 MNHNS, CDR2 SASEGT. V was pared by 8 bases and J by 0 bases, with 9 bases of the junction left unmatched. CDR3 sequence (DNA): TGTGCCAGCCTTCCGCGGACAGGCCCTAACTATGGCTACACCTTC. Its translation is CASLPRTGPNYGYTF.

V and J are TRBV11-2 and TRBJ2-6; D gene unclear. Per the germline V gene, CDR1 is SGHAT and CDR2 is FQNNGV. V dropped 0 bases and J dropped 0 bases, with 6 bases sitting between them. The CDR3 covers 16 residues. The CDR3 DNA reads as TGTGCCAGCAGCTTAGACCGGAGCTCTGGGGCCAACGTCCTGACTTTC. Amino acids: CASSLDRSSGANVLTF.

For the CDR3, the DNA is TGTGCCAGCAGCCGAGGCCCGGATTATGGCTACACCTTC. Translation gives CASSRGPDYGYTF. V and J are TRBV14 and TRBJ1-2; the D is unclear. Germline V gives CDR1 SGHDN, CDR2 FVKESK. The CDR3 sequence is 13 residues long. V lost 4 bases and J lost 5, with 11 bases in between.

The chain is built from TRBV5-1 and TRBJ2-3; 10 bases are a match to TRBD2. CDR3 length equals 16 residues. Germline CDR1 SGHRS, CDR2 YFSETQ. Germline trimming cut 6 bases from V and 2 bases from J; bases unmatched to any gene: 9. CDR3 bases: TGCGCCAGCACCCCCGGACTAGCGGATTTCACAGATACGCAGTATTTT. It codes for CASTPGLADFTDTQYF. Supplemented by reference TRBV5-1 and TRBJ2-3, the full variable domain reads KAGVTQTPRYLIKTRGQQVTLSCSPISGHRSVSWYQQTPGQGLQFLFEYFSETQRNKGNFPGRFSGRQFSNSRSEMNVSTLELGDSALYLCASTPGLADFTDTQYFGPGTRLTVL.

This clone has ten or more counts. The CDR3 region is CASRGGETVTEAFF. The CDR3 nucleotides are TGTGCCAGCAGGGGCGGAGAGACCGTCACTGAAGCTTTCTTT. The chain combines TRBV2 with TRBJ1-1; D unresolved. In germline, CDR1 is SNHLY, CDR2 FYNNEI. The length of the CDR3 is 14 residues. Trimming removed 6 bases from V and 4 bases from J, with 15 bases in between. The complete variable domain, with remaining parts taken from reference TRBV2 and TRBJ1-1, reads EPEVTQTPSHQVTQMGQEVILRCVPISNHLYFYWYRQILGQKVEFLVSFYNNEISEKSEIFDDQFSVERPDGSNFTLKIRSTKLEDSAMYFCASRGGETVTEAFFGQGTRLTVV.